Reported below is one TCR beta chain. Its cognate antigen is unknown. The CDR3 is 12 amino acids. V dropped 0 bases and J dropped 10 bases, with 8 bases sitting between them. Germline V gene data show CDR1 as SGHDT and CDR2 as YYEEEE. These data come from a study of T cells in localized non-small cell lung cancer. Points from the study as a whole: Uninvolved adjacent lung had the highest recorded T cell clonality, with tumor below it.

The table came from immunoSEQ multiplex PCR; TCRdb's copy has only in-frame clones and leaves some out. Of tens of thousands of clones detected, about 91% appear once; the ten largest clones hold around 9.9%. The specimen comprised peripheral blood mononuclear cells, sampled before any cancer treatment. This chain connects TRBV5-6 to TRBJ2-1; D is perhaps TRBD1 (6 bases). This sequence originates from a woman aged 35 to 70 with stage III lung adenocarcinoma. CDR3 region: CASSLGGREQFF. The CDR3 DNA sequence: TGTGCCAGCAGCTTGGGGGGGCGAGAGCAGTTCTTC.